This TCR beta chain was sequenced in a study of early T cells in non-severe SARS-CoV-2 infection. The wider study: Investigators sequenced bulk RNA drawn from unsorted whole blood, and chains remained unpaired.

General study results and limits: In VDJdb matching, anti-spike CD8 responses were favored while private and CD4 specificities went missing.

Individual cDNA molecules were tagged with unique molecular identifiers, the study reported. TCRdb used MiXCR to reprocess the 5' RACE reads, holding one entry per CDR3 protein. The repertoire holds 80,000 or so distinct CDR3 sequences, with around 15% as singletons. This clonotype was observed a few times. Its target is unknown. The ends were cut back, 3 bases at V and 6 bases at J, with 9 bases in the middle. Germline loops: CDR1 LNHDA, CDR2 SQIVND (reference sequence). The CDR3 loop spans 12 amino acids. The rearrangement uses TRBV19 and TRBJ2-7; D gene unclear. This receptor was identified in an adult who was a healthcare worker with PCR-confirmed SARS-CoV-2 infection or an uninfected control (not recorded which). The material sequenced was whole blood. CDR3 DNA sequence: TGTGCCAGTAGTATGTGGGGTCTCGAGCAGTACTTC. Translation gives CASSMWGLEQYF.